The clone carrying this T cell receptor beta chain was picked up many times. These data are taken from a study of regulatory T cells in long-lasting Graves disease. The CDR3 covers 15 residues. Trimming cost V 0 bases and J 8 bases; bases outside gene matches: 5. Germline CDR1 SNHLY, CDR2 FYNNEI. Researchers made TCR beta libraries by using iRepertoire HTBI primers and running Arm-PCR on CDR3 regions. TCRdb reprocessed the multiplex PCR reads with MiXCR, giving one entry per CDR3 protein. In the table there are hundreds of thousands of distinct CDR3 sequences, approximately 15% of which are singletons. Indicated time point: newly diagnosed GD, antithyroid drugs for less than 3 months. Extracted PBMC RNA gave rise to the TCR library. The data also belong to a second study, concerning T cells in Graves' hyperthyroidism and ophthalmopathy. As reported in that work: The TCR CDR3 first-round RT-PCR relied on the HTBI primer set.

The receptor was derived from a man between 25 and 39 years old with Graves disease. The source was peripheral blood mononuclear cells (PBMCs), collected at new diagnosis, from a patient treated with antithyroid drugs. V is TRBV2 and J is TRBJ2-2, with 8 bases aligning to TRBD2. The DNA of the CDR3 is TGTGCCAGCAGTGAAGCAGGGACTAGAGTGGGGGAGCTGTTTTTT. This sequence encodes CASSEAGTRVGELFF.